The T cell receptor (beta chain) under discussion was sequenced for a study of breast tumors, draining lymph nodes, adjacent tissues. Study-wide points: Compared with basal-like, luminal-like tumors shared significantly more repertoire with nontumor tissue. Findings are consistent with lymph node origin and intratumoral expansion of most tumor T cells. Tumor repertoires ranked between lymph nodes and nontumor tissue in diversity, with V and J gene preferences. The lymph node origin of tumor T cells was framed as consistent with a hypothesis, not demonstrated.

In its sample, this clonotype was seen many times. The antigen is undetermined. MiXCR was run by TCRdb on the multiplex PCR reads, yielding one entry per CDR3 protein. The sample holds around 70,000 distinct CDR3 sequences, less than 45% seen once. CDR3 length: 13 residues. Germline V CDR1 and CDR2: LGHNT, FRNRAP. V was clipped by 9 bases and J by 3 bases; unmatched bases: 3. This chain links TRBV12-5 with TRBJ2-1; 9 bases are a match to TRBD2. Sequenced sample: breast tumor tissue. The sequence was collected from a female donor with breast cancer. Some clones in this sample may be carry-over from other donors' samples. The CDR3 spells CARGAGGYNEQFF. CDR3 coding DNA: TGTGCTAGAGGAGCGGGGGGCTACAATGAGCAGTTCTTC.